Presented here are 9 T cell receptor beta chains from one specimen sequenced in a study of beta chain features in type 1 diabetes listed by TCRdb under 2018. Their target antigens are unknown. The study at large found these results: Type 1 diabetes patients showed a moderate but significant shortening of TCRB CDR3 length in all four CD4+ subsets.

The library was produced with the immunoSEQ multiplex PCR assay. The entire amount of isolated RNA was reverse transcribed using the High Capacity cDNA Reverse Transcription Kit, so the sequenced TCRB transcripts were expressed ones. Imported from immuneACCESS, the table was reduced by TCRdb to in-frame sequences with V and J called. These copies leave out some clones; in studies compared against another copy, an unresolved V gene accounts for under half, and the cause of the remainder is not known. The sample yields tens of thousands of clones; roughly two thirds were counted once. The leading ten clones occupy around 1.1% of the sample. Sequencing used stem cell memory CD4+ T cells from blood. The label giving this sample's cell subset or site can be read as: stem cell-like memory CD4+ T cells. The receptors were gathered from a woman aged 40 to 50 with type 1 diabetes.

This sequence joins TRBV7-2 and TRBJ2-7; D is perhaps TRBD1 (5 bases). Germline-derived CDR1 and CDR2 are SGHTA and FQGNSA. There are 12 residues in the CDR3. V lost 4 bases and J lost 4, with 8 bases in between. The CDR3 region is CASSSTGYEQYF. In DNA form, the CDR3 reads TGTGCCAGCAGCTCAACAGGTTACGAGCAGTACTTC.

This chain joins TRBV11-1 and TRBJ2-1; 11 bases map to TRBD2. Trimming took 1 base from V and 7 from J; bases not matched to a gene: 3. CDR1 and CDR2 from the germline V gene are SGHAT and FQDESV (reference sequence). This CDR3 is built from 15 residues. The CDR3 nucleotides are TGTGCCAGCAGCTTAGGACTAGCGGGGAGGAATGAGCAGTTCTTC. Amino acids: CASSLGLAGRNEQFF.

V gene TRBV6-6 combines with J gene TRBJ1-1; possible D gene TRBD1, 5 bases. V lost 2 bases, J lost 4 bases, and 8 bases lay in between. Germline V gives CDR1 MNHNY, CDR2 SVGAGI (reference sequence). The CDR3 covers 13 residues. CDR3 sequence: CASSYRGGTEAFF. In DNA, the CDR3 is TGTGCCAGCAGTTACAGGGGCGGCACTGAAGCTTTCTTT.

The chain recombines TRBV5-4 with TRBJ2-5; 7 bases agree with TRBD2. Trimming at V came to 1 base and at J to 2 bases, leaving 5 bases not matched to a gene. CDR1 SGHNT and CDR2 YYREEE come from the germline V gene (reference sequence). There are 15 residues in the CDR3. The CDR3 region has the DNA TGTGCCAGCAGCTTGTGGACGGGGGGACAAGAGACCCAGTACTTC. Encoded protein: CASSLWTGGQETQYF.

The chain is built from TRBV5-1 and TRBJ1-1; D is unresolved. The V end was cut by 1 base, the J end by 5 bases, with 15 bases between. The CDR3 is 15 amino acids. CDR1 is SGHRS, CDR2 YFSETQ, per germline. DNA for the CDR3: TGCGCCAGCAGCTTGTATGAGGGAACAAGGACTGAAGCTTTCTTT. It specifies CASSLYEGTRTEAFF.

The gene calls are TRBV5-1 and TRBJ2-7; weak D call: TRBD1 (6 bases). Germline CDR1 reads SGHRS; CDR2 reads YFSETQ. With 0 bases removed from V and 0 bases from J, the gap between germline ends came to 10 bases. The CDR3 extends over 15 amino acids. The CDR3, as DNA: TGCGCCAGCAGCTTGGTGCAGGGGCACTCCTACGAGCAGTACTTC. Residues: CASSLVQGHSYEQYF.

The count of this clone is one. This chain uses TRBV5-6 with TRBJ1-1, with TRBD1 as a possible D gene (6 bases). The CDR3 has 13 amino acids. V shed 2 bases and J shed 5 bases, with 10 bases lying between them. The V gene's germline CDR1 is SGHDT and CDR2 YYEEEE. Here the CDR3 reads CASSLYRVTEAFF. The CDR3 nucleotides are TGTGCCAGCAGCTTATACAGGGTAACTGAAGCTTTCTTT. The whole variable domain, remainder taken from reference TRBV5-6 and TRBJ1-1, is DAGVTQSPTHLIKTRGQQVTLRCSPKSGHDTVSWYQQALGQGPQFIFQYYEEEERQRGNFPDRFSGHQFPNYSSELNVNALLLGDSALYLCASSLYRVTEAFFGQGTRLTVV.

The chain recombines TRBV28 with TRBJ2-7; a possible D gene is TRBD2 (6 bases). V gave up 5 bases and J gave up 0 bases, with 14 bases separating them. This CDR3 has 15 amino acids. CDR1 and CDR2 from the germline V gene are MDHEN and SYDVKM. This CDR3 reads CASSPPPGGSYEQYF. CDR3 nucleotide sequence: TGTGCCAGCAGTCCCCCCCCCGGGGGCTCCTACGAGCAGTACTTC.

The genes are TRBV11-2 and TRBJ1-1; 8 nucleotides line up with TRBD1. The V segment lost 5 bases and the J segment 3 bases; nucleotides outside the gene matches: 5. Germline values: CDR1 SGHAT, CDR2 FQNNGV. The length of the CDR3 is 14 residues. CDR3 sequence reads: CASSLQGGYTEAFF. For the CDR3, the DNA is TGTGCCAGCAGCCTACAGGGGGGTTACACTGAAGCTTTCTTT.